The source of this T cell receptor beta chain is a study of radiotherapy plus CTLA-4 blockade in lung cancer. Study context: Objective responses were recorded in less than 20% of patients, with disease control recorded in about 29%. Study-level findings and limits: Researchers report tumor-derived TCR clones expanding in blood after radiotherapy plus ipilimumab.

Here immunoSEQ multiplex PCR was the method, and the copy in TCRdb shows in-frame clones only, minus some. Here the sample spans tens of thousands of clones, 70% to 75% being singletons. Looked up from germline, CDR1 is MNHEY and CDR2 is SMNVEV (reference sequence). This CDR3 is 13 amino acids long. The ends were cut back, 5 bases at V and 0 bases at J, with 5 bases in the middle. Turning to this clone: Its target is not known.

Material: peripheral blood, obtained from a patient treated with radiotherapy plus ipilimumab. The source is a human donor with non-small cell lung cancer that progressed on radiotherapy plus ipilimumab. This chain links TRBV27 with TRBJ2-1, with D hard to call. The chain's CDR3 is CASSPLSYNEQFF. Here the CDR3 DNA reads TGTGCCAGCAGTCCCCTCTCCTACAATGAGCAGTTCTTC.